Shown below are 17 T cell receptor beta chains from a single sample sequenced in a study of blood T cell repertoires in COVID-19. Some clones are missing from TCRdb's copy, which holds only in-frame ones; the method was immunoSEQ multiplex PCR. The sample records about 220,000 clones, over 60% being singletons. Sample: peripheral blood. The receptors stem from a woman in her 70s with acute or convalescent COVID-19.

The chain has TRBV19 and TRBJ2-1; D might be TRBD2 (7 bases). Germline CDR1 and CDR2: LNHDA and SQIVND (reference sequence). The CDR3 extends over 15 amino acids. V gave up 3 bases and J gave up 7 bases, with 16 bases separating them. The CDR3 here is CASSINGGPGNEQFF. Here the CDR3 DNA reads TGTGCCAGTAGTATCAACGGGGGGCCCGGGAATGAGCAGTTCTTC.

V is TRBV5-1 and J is TRBJ2-7; D perhaps matches TRBD1 (6 bases). The germline V and J ends were trimmed by 3 bases and 2 bases, with 15 bases remaining between them. The CDR3 has 15 amino acids. Germline V gives CDR1 SGHRS, CDR2 YFSETQ. The chain's CDR3 is CASSSTGQNTYEQYF. The CDR3 region has the DNA TGCGCCAGCAGCTCAACAGGGCAAAACACCTACGAGCAGTACTTC.

This chain links TRBV7-8 with TRBJ2-1; no clear D gene. V gave up 5 bases and J gave up 5 bases, with 13 bases separating them. Looked up from germline, CDR1 is SGHVS and CDR2 is FQNEAQ. This CDR3 contains 14 residues. The CDR3 DNA reads as TGTGCCAGCAGCGCCAAGACTGGAGACAATGAGCAGTTCTTC. Protein: CASSAKTGDNEQFF.

This clone was counted only a few times. The chain employs TRBV2 and TRBJ1-2, with a weak D call TRBD1 (6 bases). The CDR3 sequence is 13 residues long. Germline CDR1 reads SNHLY; CDR2 reads FYNNEI. The germline V and J ends were trimmed by 7 bases and 14 bases, with 23 bases remaining between them. The CDR3 region is CASTSLDAGAGTF. The CDR3 DNA sequence: TGTGCCAGCACCAGCCTAGATGCAGGGGCTGGTACCTTC.

CDR3 amino acids: CASRSLETQYF. In DNA form, the CDR3 reads TGCGCCAGCAGGTCCTTAGAGACCCAGTACTTC. The chain uses TRBV5-1 and TRBJ2-5; D gene uncertain. The CDR3 is 11 amino acids. Trimming stripped 5 bases from V and 4 bases from J, with 6 bases between. Germline V gives CDR1 SGHRS, CDR2 YFSETQ.

V gene TRBV19 combines with J gene TRBJ2-2, with D unclear. Trimming removed 6 bases from V and 10 bases from J, with 15 bases in between. The CDR3 loop spans 13 amino acids. Germline lookup yields CDR1 LNHDA and CDR2 SQIVND (reference sequence). CDR3 region: CASSLHLSTELFF. In nucleotides, the CDR3 is TGTGCCAGTAGCCTGCATCTTTCTACGGAGCTGTTTTTT.

V usage is TRBV18 and J usage is TRBJ2-7; 12 bases line up with TRBD1. The CDR3 runs 16 residues. CDR1 is KGHSH, CDR2 LQKENI, per germline. V dropped 6 bases and J dropped 4; count of bases not matched to a gene: 10. Here the CDR3 DNA reads TGTGCCAGCTCGCAAACCGGGACAGGGGGCGGGTACGAGCAGTACTTC. As protein: CASSQTGTGGGYEQYF.

V and J are TRBV7-2 and TRBJ1-2; D gene uncertain. Germline CDR1 is SGHTA and CDR2 is FQGNSA. This CDR3 comprises 15 residues. Trimming shortened V by 6 bases and J by 0 bases, and 14 bases separated the two germline ends. The CDR3, as DNA: TGTGCCAGCAGGAACCGGGAGAGATCTAACTATGGCTACACCTTC. This encodes CASRNRERSNYGYTF.

This clone was seen only a few times. The chain employs TRBV6-5 and TRBJ2-7; weak D call: TRBD1 (5 bases). Looked up from germline, CDR1 is MNHEY and CDR2 is SVGAGI. V lost 6 bases to trimming and J lost 3 bases, with 9 bases between them. The CDR3 runs to 12 residues. CDR3 in DNA: TGTGCCAGCAGATCAGGGTTCTACGAGCAGTACGTC. It is translated as CASRSGFYEQYV.

This chain links TRBV19 with TRBJ1-4; D is ambiguous. V lost 4 bases, J lost 8 bases, and 11 bases lay in between. The CDR3 runs to 13 residues. The germline V gene encodes CDR1 LNHDA and CDR2 SQIVND (reference sequence). CDR3 sequence reads: CASSSNAEEKLFF. CDR3 DNA sequence: TGTGCCAGTAGTAGCAACGCGGAAGAAAAACTGTTTTTT.

The chain is built from TRBV6-1 and TRBJ1-6, with D perhaps TRBD1 (5 bases). The CDR3 sequence is 15 residues long. Germline lookup yields CDR1 MNHNS and CDR2 SASEGT. Trimming took 0 bases from V and 12 from J, leaving 15 bases between them. As DNA, the CDR3 is TGTGCCAGCAGTGAAGCGTTAGGGGAGGGCGGACCCCTCCACTTT. Translation: CASSEALGEGGPLHF.

This sequence joins TRBV3-1 (or the pseudogene TRBV3-2) and TRBJ1-2; D is perhaps TRBD1 (5 bases). V was cut by 5 bases and J by 2 bases, with 9 bases left in between. CDR1 LGHDT and CDR2 YNNKEL come from the germline V gene (reference sequence). The CDR3 runs 13 residues. DNA for the CDR3: TGTGCCAGCAGCTTTCAGGGAAACTATGGCTACACCTTC. Its protein is CASSFQGNYGYTF.

The chain carries TRBV14 and TRBJ2-5; 8 nucleotides line up with TRBD2. This CDR3 spans 16 amino acids. CDR1 and CDR2 from the germline V gene are SGHDN and FVKESK. With V trimmed by 0 bases and J by 4 bases, 7 bases remained unmatched. CDR3 sequence reads: CASSQDQIGGVETQYF. DNA for the CDR3: TGTGCCAGCAGCCAAGATCAAATCGGGGGGGTAGAGACCCAGTACTTC.

This clone was detected only a few times. V is TRBV6-6 and J is TRBJ1-1, with 11 bases aligning to TRBD1. This CDR3 is 15 amino acids long. Germline V gene data show CDR1 as MNHNY and CDR2 as SVGAGI (reference sequence). V was pared by 4 bases and J by 3 bases, with 4 bases of the junction left unmatched. The CDR3 DNA sequence: TGTGCCAGCAGTTTCCGGGGACAGGGGGACACTGAAGCTTTCTTT. Amino acids: CASSFRGQGDTEAFF.

The rearrangement joins TRBV7-6 to TRBJ1-5; tentatively, D is TRBD1 (6 bases). This CDR3 region has 16 residues. The germline gives CDR1 SGHVS, CDR2 FNYEAQ. V lost 5 bases, J lost 5 bases, and 19 bases lay in between. CDR3 coding DNA: TGTGCCAGCAGCCTAAAACAGGGACGGATAGATCAGCCCCAGCATTTT. Translation gives CASSLKQGRIDQPQHF.

The chain joins TRBV6-5 to TRBJ2-7, with a tentative D call TRBD2 (5 bases). Trimming cost V 6 bases and J 3 bases, with 18 bases left between them. Germline V gene lookup returns CDR1 MNHEY and CDR2 SVGAGI. The CDR3 length is 15 residues. The CDR3 protein is CASRRATDPGYEQYF. Written as DNA, the CDR3 is TGTGCCAGCAGGAGGGCGACCGACCCGGGCTACGAGCAGTACTTC.

J is TRBJ2-3 and V is TRBV5-1; TRBD2 matches at 8 bases. J gave up 2 bases and V 0 bases, and 5 bases lay outside the gene matches. CDR1 is SGHRS, CDR2 YFSETQ, per germline. The CDR3 has 16 residues. The CDR3 DNA follows: TGCGCCAGCAGCTTGGCCGCGGGGGGCTCCACAGATACGCAGTATTTT. This translates into CASSLAAGGSTDTQYF.